A single sample is the source of the 13 T cell receptor beta chains below, sequenced in a study of patients and donors after allogeneic stem cell transplantation. TCRdb reanalysed the RT-PCR reads using MiXCR and keeps one entry per CDR3 protein. The sample consists of around 150,000 distinct CDR3 sequences, over 25% of them appearing once. Sequences were obtained from blood, either unsorted or a sorted T cell fraction (not recorded which). These TCRs come from a human donor who was either an allogeneic HSCT recipient or a stem cell or donor lymphocyte infusion donor (not recorded which). It is not recorded whose cells these are; they may come from a transplant donor.

V is TRBV6-5 and J is TRBJ1-1, with 7 bases matching TRBD1. V lost 6 bases to trimming and J lost 7 bases; unmatched junction nucleotides: 11. Germline CDR1 reads MNHEY; CDR2 reads SVGAGI. CDR3 length: 14 residues. This CDR3 is CASRVRTGPYEAFF. The CDR3, as DNA: TGTGCCAGCAGAGTGCGGACAGGACCCTATGAAGCTTTCTTT.

The sample holds many counts of this clonotype. In DNA form, the CDR3 reads TGTGCCAGCAGCCCAGGGACAGCCAACTATGGCTACACCTTC. As protein: CASSPGTANYGYTF. This chain connects TRBV7-6 to TRBJ1-2; TRBD1 aligns across 7 bases. The V gene's germline CDR1 is SGHVS and CDR2 FNYEAQ. With V trimmed by 5 bases and J by 2 bases, 5 bases remained unmatched. The CDR3 covers 14 residues. Supplemented by reference TRBV7-6 and TRBJ1-2, the full variable domain reads GAGVSQSPRYKVTKRGQDVALRCDPISGHVSLYWYRQALGQGPEFLTYFNYEAQQDKSGLPNDRFSAERPEGSISTLTIQRTEQRDSAMYRCASSPGTANYGYTFGSGTRLTVV.

The chain recombines TRBV7-3 with TRBJ2-6; D is perhaps TRBD1 (5 bases). V was cut by 1 base and J by 0 bases, with 13 bases left in between. The CDR3 spans 18 residues. From germline, CDR1 is SGHTA and CDR2 FQGTGA. The chain's CDR3 is CASSLNRGGSSGANVLTF. CDR3 DNA: TGTGCCAGCAGCTTAAATAGGGGCGGTTCCTCTGGGGCCAACGTCCTGACTTTC.

The chain combines TRBV4-3 with TRBJ1-2; D gene ambiguous. This CDR3 contains 15 residues. Germline V gene lookup returns CDR1 LGHNA and CDR2 YSLEER. V dropped 1 base and J dropped 4 bases, with 13 bases sitting between them. The CDR3 nucleotides read TGCGCCAGCAGCCAAGCCCTGCAGGTCCTCTATGGCTACACCTTC. It translates to CASSQALQVLYGYTF.

This clonotype was recorded only once. This chain joins TRBV7-9 and TRBJ2-1; 10 bases are a match to TRBD2. The CDR3 has 16 residues. The V gene's germline CDR1 is SEHNR and CDR2 FQNEAQ (reference sequence). With 5 bases clipped from V and 7 bases from J, the junction kept 11 bases outside the gene matches. The CDR3 loop is CASSPRERGGWNEQFF. CDR3 nucleotides: TGTGCCAGCAGCCCTCGCGAGCGGGGGGGATGGAATGAGCAGTTCTTC. The full variable domain, in which reference TRBV7-9 and TRBJ2-1 provide the parts outside the CDR3, is DTGVSQNPRHKITKRGQNVTFRCDPISEHNRLYWYRQTLGQGPEFLTYFQNEAQLEKSRLLSDRFSAERPKGSFSTLEIQRTEQGDSAMYLCASSPRERGGWNEQFFGPGTRLTVL.

This chain joins TRBV20-1 and TRBJ2-2; 8 nucleotides match TRBD2. CDR3 length equals 14 residues. Germline loops: CDR1 DFQATT, CDR2 SNEGSKA (reference sequence). Unmatched junction bases numbered 3, after V lost 6 bases and J lost 0 bases. CDR3 sequence (DNA): TGCAGTGCCCACGGGAGGGCGAACACCGGGGAGCTGTTTTTT. Encoded protein: CSAHGRANTGELFF.

The rearrangement uses TRBV12-3 or TRBV12-4 and TRBJ2-1; tentative D call: TRBD2 (6 bases). Trimming pared 5 bases from V and 3 bases from J, leaving 17 bases between. The length of the CDR3 is 16 residues. This CDR3 reads CASSTPGPGDYNEQFF. In DNA form, the CDR3 reads TGTGCCAGCAGTACCCCTGGGCCGGGGGACTACAATGAGCAGTTCTTC.

In its sample, this clonotype was seen once. V is TRBV7-9 and J is TRBJ2-3, with D perhaps given as TRBD1 or TRBD2 (6 bases each). The germline V and J ends were trimmed by 2 bases and 6 bases, with 18 bases remaining between them. CDR3 size: 16 residues. CDR1 and CDR2 from the germline V gene are SEHNR and FQNEAQ (reference sequence). CDR3 loop: CASSLPRQERGDTQYF. The CDR3 DNA reads as TGTGCCAGCAGCTTACCCCGACAGGAACGGGGGGATACGCAGTATTTT.

Only a few counts were recorded for this clonotype. The J gene is TRBJ1-2, the V gene TRBV11-2; D not certain. Germline CDR1 is SGHAT and CDR2 is FQNNGV. V lost 0 bases and J lost 6, with 8 bases in between. The CDR3 extends over 13 amino acids. CDR3 sequence (DNA): TGTGCCAGCAGCTTAGAGACATCCAATGGCTACACCTTC. The encoded protein is CASSLETSNGYTF.

In this sample, this clonotype turned up many times. V and J are TRBV6-5 and TRBJ2-5; D possibly corresponds to TRBD1 (6 bases). The CDR3 contains 11 residues. Germline V gives CDR1 MNHEY, CDR2 SVGAGI. The CDR3 region is CAPTGQETQYF. DNA of the CDR3: TGTGCACCGACAGGTCAAGAGACCCAGTACTTC.

DNA for the CDR3: TGTGCCAGCAGCCACCGGGACAGGGGGCTGGGTGAGCAGTTCTTC. It codes for CASSHRDRGLGEQFF. The rearrangement uses TRBV28 and TRBJ2-1; the match to TRBD1 covers 12 bases. V lost 6 bases to trimming and J lost 9 bases; unmatched junction nucleotides: 9. The CDR3 length is 15 residues. Per the germline V gene, CDR1 is MDHEN and CDR2 is SYDVKM.

This clonotype was found a few times. The CDR3 DNA reads as TGCGCCAGCAGCCAAGGAAGTTATGGGACTAGCGGGAGCAATGAGCAGTTCTTC. It is translated as CASSQGSYGTSGSNEQFF. The rearrangement uses TRBV4-3 and TRBJ2-1; TRBD2 matches 14 bases. Germline V lookup: CDR1 LGHNA, CDR2 YSLEER. The length of the CDR3 is 18 residues. Trimming took 1 base from V and 6 from J; bases not matched to a gene: 8.

Note on this clonotype: One junction end does not reproduce the germline sequence, and a read error may be involved. The chain combines TRBV7-7 with TRBJ2-7; TRBD1 matches at 7 bases. This CDR3 has 13 amino acids. The germline CDR1 and CDR2 sequences are SSHAT and FNYEAQ (reference sequence). CDR3 sequence: CASSLDRDREQYF. DNA for the CDR3: TGTGCTAGCAGCCTCGACAGGGATCGCGAGCAGTACTTC.